Given below is one T cell receptor (beta chain) in context. Its antigen is currently unknown. TCRB transcripts that were expressed got sequenced, as all of the isolated RNA had been reverse transcribed. Naive, central memory and regulatory T cell samples averaged roughly 3.5 million reads. Using immunoSEQ multiplex PCR, the repertoire was profiled, and TCRdb retains in-frame clones only, with some absent. The sample lists roughly 250,000 clones; roughly 22% were seen once. V was pared by 6 bases and J by 6 bases, with 11 bases between. From germline, CDR1 is LGHNA and CDR2 YNFKEQ. The CDR3 is made up of 13 amino acids. The data are from a study of beta chain features in type 1 diabetes. Regarding the study as a whole: A PCR bias possibly favoring shorter templates would apply equally to patients and controls. The study found moderately but significantly shorter TCRB CDR3s in all four CD4+ subsets of Type 1 diabetes patients.

A heparinised blood draw that averaged about 120 mL was obtained once from each donor. The chain joins TRBV4-2 to TRBJ2-2, with D perhaps TRBD1 (6 bases). Sequenced: naive CD4+ T cells from blood. This TCR was sampled from a woman aged 40 to 49 with type 1 diabetes. The CDR3: CASSVQGSGELFF. Written as DNA, the CDR3 is TGTGCCAGCAGTGTACAGGGATCCGGGGAGCTGTTTTTT.